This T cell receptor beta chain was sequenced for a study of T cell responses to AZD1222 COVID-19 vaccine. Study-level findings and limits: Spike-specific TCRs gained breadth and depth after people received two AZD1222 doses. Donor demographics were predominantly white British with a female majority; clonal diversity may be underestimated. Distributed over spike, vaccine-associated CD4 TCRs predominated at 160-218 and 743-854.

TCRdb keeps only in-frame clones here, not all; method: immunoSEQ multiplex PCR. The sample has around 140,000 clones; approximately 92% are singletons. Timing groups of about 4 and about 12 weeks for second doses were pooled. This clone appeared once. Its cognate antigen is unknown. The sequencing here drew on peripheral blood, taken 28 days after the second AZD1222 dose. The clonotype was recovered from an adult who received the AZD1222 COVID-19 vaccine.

The CDR3 reads CAWSGGTGGQPQHF. CDR3 bases: TGTGCCTGGAGTGGAGGAACAGGAGGTCAGCCCCAGCATTTT. The chain links TRBV30 to TRBJ1-5; D is possibly TRBD1 (5 bases). CDR3 length: 14 residues. CDR1 and CDR2 from the germline V gene are GTSNPN and SVGIG (reference sequence). V dropped 1 base and J dropped 6 bases, with 13 bases sitting between them.